This TCR beta chain originates from a study of CD8+CD57+ T cells in acquired aplastic anemia. Genomic DNA, the template, was used for profiling of the TCR beta VDJ and CDR3. From the reads, TCRdb called clonotypes with MiXCR, one entry per CDR3 protein. The sample has 120,000 or so distinct CDR3 sequences, under 65% seen once; the top ten hold 25% to 35%. Trimming cost V 4 bases and J 0 bases, with 10 bases left between them. Looked up from germline, CDR1 is LGHNA and CDR2 is YNFKEQ. The CDR3 is 15 residues long. Previously, flow cytometry had revealed CD8+CD57+ cell expansion in the patients chosen for sequencing. This clonotype was counted a few times.

The sequenced sample was sorted CD4+, CD8+, or CD8+CD57+ T cells (not recorded which) from PBMCs. V usage is TRBV4-2 and J usage is TRBJ2-1; D is unresolved. The receptor was isolated from a human donor with aplastic anemia. This chain's CDR3 is CASSPDLSSYNEQFF. The CDR3 nucleotides are TGTGCCAGCAGCCCGGATCTAAGCTCCTACAATGAGCAGTTCTTC.